The 32 T cell receptor beta chains below were found in one sample sequenced in a study of OX40 agonist ivuxolimab in advanced cancers. The assay was immunoSEQ multiplex PCR, and TCRdb's table has in-frame clones only and misses some. Here the sample spans approximately 100,000 clones, about 83% being singletons. Sample: CD4+ or CD8+ T cells sorted from blood, taken in a trial of the OX40 agonist ivuxolimab. These receptors were obtained from an adult with an advanced solid tumor such as melanoma, head and neck, liver or kidney cancer.

This chain links TRBV5-1 with TRBJ2-2; D gene unclear. Trimming took off 0 bases at V and 0 bases at J, with 12 bases between the two ends. Germline V gene lookup returns CDR1 SGHRS and CDR2 YFSETQ. This CDR3 spans 17 amino acids. The CDR3 loop is CASSLAPLPPNTGELFF. CDR3 bases: TGCGCCAGCAGCTTGGCCCCTCTCCCCCCGAACACCGGGGAGCTGTTTTTT.

This chain joins TRBV2 and TRBJ2-1; D might be TRBD1 or TRBD2, each matching 5 bases. This CDR3 region has 15 residues. V was cut by 7 bases and J by 7 bases, with 20 bases left in between. Germline CDR1 and CDR2: SNHLY and FYNNEI. Here the CDR3 reads CASMNRDLSVNEQFF. The CDR3 bases are TGTGCCAGCATGAACCGGGACCTAAGTGTAAATGAGCAGTTCTTC.

The chain carries TRBV19 and TRBJ1-1; TRBD1 might be the D (5 bases). There are 15 residues in the CDR3. Germline V CDR1 and CDR2: LNHDA, SQIVND (reference sequence). Trimming cost V 8 bases and J 0 bases, with 16 bases left between them. The CDR3 loop reads CASSLWGDLNTEAFF. The DNA for the CDR3 is TGTGCCAGTTCTCTATGGGGGGACCTGAACACTGAAGCTTTCTTT.

This chain connects TRBV5-1 to TRBJ2-5; 8 bases fit TRBD2. V dropped 4 bases and J dropped 4; count of bases not matched to a gene: 18. The germline V gene has CDR1 SGHRS and CDR2 YFSETQ. This CDR3 spans 18 amino acids. CDR3 in DNA: TGCGCCAGCAGCCCGGGACTAGTGGGGTTCCACGGGAGAGAGACCCAGTACTTC. Its translation is CASSPGLVGFHGRETQYF.

The V gene is TRBV27, the J gene TRBJ1-2, with 7 bases aligning to TRBD1. Germline V gives CDR1 MNHEY, CDR2 SMNVEV (reference sequence). Losses at the gene ends were 3 bases for V and 6 bases for J; bases not matched to a gene: 13. The CDR3 sequence is 16 residues long. CDR3 bases: TGTGCCAGCAGTTTCGGGGGAGGGGGCCTCTATGATGGCTACACCTTC. This sequence encodes CASSFGGGGLYDGYTF.

CDR3 in amino acids: CASSFTNEDTQYF. As DNA, the CDR3 is TGTGCCAGCAGCTTTACTAACGAAGATACGCAGTATTTT. V usage is TRBV7-5 and J usage is TRBJ2-3; the D call in the table, TRBD2, was not verified against the DNA. TRBV7-5 is assigned pseudogene status. CDR3 size: 13 residues.

This chain joins TRBV4-3 and TRBJ1-5; the D is unclear. CDR1 and CDR2 from the germline V gene are LGHNA and YSLEER. The CDR3 runs to 13 residues. Trimming removed 3 bases from V and 5 bases from J, with 8 bases in between. Written as DNA, the CDR3 is TGCGCCAGCAGCCAGGATAAGGATCAGCCCCAGCATTTT. The encoded protein is CASSQDKDQPQHF.

The chain combines TRBV19 with TRBJ2-7; D tentatively reads TRBD1 or TRBD2 (5 bases each). Germline V gene sequence: CDR1 LNHDA, CDR2 SQIVND (reference sequence). With 0 bases removed from V and 6 bases from J, the gap between germline ends came to 9 bases. The CDR3 is 13 residues long. The CDR3 nucleotides are TGTGCCAGTAGTATAGACCGGGACGGCGAGCAGTACTTC. Protein sequence: CASSIDRDGEQYF.

This clone occurred once. The rearrangement uses TRBV7-2 and TRBJ1-2, with D uncertain. Trimming took 5 bases from V and 4 from J, leaving 14 bases between them. Germline loops: CDR1 SGHTA, CDR2 FQGNSA. The CDR3 is 14 residues long. The DNA of the CDR3 is TGTGCCAGCAGCCAACGGACTCAGACCTATGGCTACACCTTC. This codes for CASSQRTQTYGYTF.

The J gene is TRBJ1-4, the V gene TRBV5-4; D gene ambiguous. This CDR3 has 14 residues. Per the germline V gene, CDR1 is SGHNT and CDR2 is YYREEE (reference sequence). The V gene lost 0 bases and the J gene lost 4 bases, with 7 bases spanning the gap. The CDR3 sequence is CASSLAGVNEKLFF. The CDR3 DNA follows: TGTGCCAGCAGCTTGGCCGGGGTTAATGAAAAACTGTTTTTT.

This clone came up once. The J gene is TRBJ1-5, the V gene TRBV27, with 8 positions matching TRBD1. The CDR3 loop spans 17 amino acids. Germline V lookup: CDR1 MNHEY, CDR2 SMNVEV (reference sequence). J lost 0 bases, V lost 6 bases, and 10 bases had no gene match. For the CDR3, the DNA is TGTGCCAGCAGCTCCGGACAGGGCCTCTATAGCAATCAGCCCCAGCATTTT. Encoded protein: CASSSGQGLYSNQPQHF.

The rearrangement links TRBV28 to TRBJ2-7, with a weak D call TRBD2 (6 bases). V gave up 4 bases and J gave up 3 bases, with 16 bases separating them. Germline V gene data show CDR1 as MDHEN and CDR2 as SYDVKM. CDR3 length: 15 residues. The DNA for the CDR3 is TGTGCCAGCAGTTCCGCGGCGGGACGGGGCTACGAGCAGTACTTC. It yields the protein CASSSAAGRGYEQYF.

The chain employs TRBV7-2 and TRBJ2-3; D remains unclear. Trimming took 1 base from V and 0 from J, leaving 8 bases between them. Germline V gene sequence: CDR1 SGHTA, CDR2 FQGNSA. The CDR3 extends over 15 amino acids. This chain's CDR3 is CASSLESLSTDTQYF. The CDR3 DNA is TGTGCCAGCAGCTTAGAGTCCCTAAGCACAGATACGCAGTATTTT.

The chain is built from TRBV7-2 and TRBJ1-1; D uncertain. The CDR3 runs to 13 residues. The V gene's germline CDR1 is SGHTA and CDR2 FQGNSA. The ends were cut back, 1 base at V and 6 bases at J, with 9 bases in the middle. CDR3 loop: CASSLGRGAEAFF. As DNA, the CDR3 is TGTGCCAGCAGCTTAGGAAGAGGCGCTGAAGCTTTCTTT.

The chain links TRBV6-1 to TRBJ1-1; D gene ambiguous. V was clipped by 6 bases and J by 3 bases, with 11 bases between them. The germline gives CDR1 MNHNS, CDR2 SASEGT. The CDR3 is 13 residues long. DNA of the CDR3: TGTGCCAGCAGCATCCGCACAGACACTGAAGCTTTCTTT. Translation gives CASSIRTDTEAFF.

The V call is TRBV10-3, the J call TRBJ1-2, with TRBD1 as a possible D gene (6 bases). The CDR3 loop spans 15 amino acids. V was pared by 9 bases and J by 2 bases, with 19 bases between. Per the germline V gene, CDR1 is ENHRY and CDR2 is SYGVKD. DNA of the CDR3: TGTGCCATACATCCGACAGGAGATAAAAACTATGGCTACACCTTC. This sequence encodes CAIHPTGDKNYGYTF.

The chain employs TRBV27 and TRBJ2-2; D gene unclear. Trimming pared 4 bases from V and 5 bases from J, leaving 14 bases between. CDR3 size: 15 residues. Germline CDR1 MNHEY, CDR2 SMNVEV (reference sequence). The CDR3 DNA reads as TGTGCCAGCAGTTCCGCGTGGGGAAGAACCGGGGAGCTGTTTTTT. Its protein is CASSSAWGRTGELFF.

The chain couples TRBV5-5 to TRBJ2-7; perhaps TRBD2 as D (6 bases). Trimming took 4 bases from V and 0 from J, leaving 11 bases between them. CDR1 is SGHKS, CDR2 YYEKEE, per germline (reference sequence). This CDR3 has 14 amino acids. CDR3 amino acids: CASSAGLSSYEQYF. The CDR3 DNA reads as TGTGCCAGCAGCGCGGGACTCAGCTCCTACGAGCAGTACTTC.

The chain combines TRBV6-5 with TRBJ1-2, with D maybe TRBD1 (6 bases). The V gene lost 8 bases and the J gene lost 8 bases, with 12 bases spanning the gap. CDR1 and CDR2 from the germline V gene are MNHEY and SVGAGI. The CDR3 loop spans 11 amino acids. CDR3 coding DNA: TGTGCCAGCCAGGGGCCCATGGGCTACACCTTC. This sequence encodes CASQGPMGYTF.

The DNA of the CDR3 is TGTGCCAGCAGCTTTTTCGGACAGGGGGCGCGAGGCTACACCTTC. Protein sequence: CASSFFGQGARGYTF. The rearrangement joins TRBV14 to TRBJ1-2; TRBD1 aligns across 11 bases. The CDR3 contains 15 residues. J gave up 8 bases and V 5 bases, and 10 bases lay outside the gene matches. Germline CDR1 SGHDN, CDR2 FVKESK.

CDR3 nucleotides: TGTGCCAGCAGCCAAAGGGGGGCCTCCTACAATGAGCAGTTCTTC. It translates to CASSQRGASYNEQFF. The V call is TRBV2, the J call TRBJ2-1, with D possibly called TRBD1 or TRBD2 (6 bases each). From germline, CDR1 is SNHLY and CDR2 FYNNEI. CDR3 length equals 15 residues. Trimming stripped 6 bases from V and 0 bases from J, with 12 bases between.

This clone was counted once. This chain uses TRBV6-5 with TRBJ1-1; maybe TRBD1 (5 bases). Germline loops: CDR1 MNHEY, CDR2 SVGAGI. Trimming shortened V by 0 bases and J by 6 bases, and 14 bases separated the two germline ends. The CDR3 spans 15 residues. The CDR3 sequence is CASSYSHRGESEAFF. CDR3 nucleotides: TGTGCCAGCAGTTACTCCCATCGGGGGGAGTCTGAAGCTTTCTTT.

This clone was seen a few times. The rearrangement uses TRBV5-4 and TRBJ1-2, with 7 nucleotides matching TRBD1. CDR3 size: 13 residues. The J segment lost 6 bases and the V segment lost 4 bases, leaving 6 bases of the junction unmatched. Germline V CDR1 and CDR2: SGHNT, YYREEE (reference sequence). CDR3 protein: CASSLTGEDGYTF. The CDR3 bases are TGTGCCAGCAGCCTTACAGGGGAAGATGGCTACACCTTC.

This chain uses TRBV10-1 with TRBJ1-5, with D tentatively TRBD1 (5 bases). V dropped 0 bases and J dropped 2 bases, with 17 bases sitting between them. Germline V lookup: CDR1 WNHNN, CDR2 SYGVQD (reference sequence). The CDR3 covers 18 residues. The CDR3 DNA is TGCGCCAGCAGTGAGTCGCGTCAGGGCTATTTGGGCAATCAGCCCCAGCATTTT. Residues: CASSESRQGYLGNQPQHF.

The rearrangement links TRBV6-5 to TRBJ1-2; D might be TRBD1 (5 bases). Deletions cut 0 bases from V and 4 bases from J, with 9 bases between. Germline CDR1 reads MNHEY; CDR2 reads SVGAGI. The CDR3 length is 14 residues. This CDR3 reads CASSYSGLPYGYTF. The CDR3 DNA reads as TGTGCCAGCAGTTACTCGGGACTACCCTATGGCTACACCTTC.

V is TRBV19 and J is TRBJ1-2, with D unresolved. V lost 5 bases to trimming and J lost 4 bases, with 8 bases between them. The CDR3 is 12 amino acids. Germline values: CDR1 LNHDA, CDR2 SQIVND (reference sequence). The CDR3 is CASSAGFYGYTF. CDR3 nucleotide sequence: TGTGCCAGTAGTGCAGGCTTCTATGGCTACACCTTC.

The chain is built from TRBV9 and TRBJ2-1, with 9 bases fitting TRBD2. In germline, CDR1 is SGDLS, CDR2 YYNGEE. This CDR3 is 18 amino acids long. The ends lost 4 bases at V and 9 bases at J; junction bases unmatched: 20. The chain's CDR3 is CASSYRGGVAGAQGEQFF. In DNA, the CDR3 is TGTGCCAGCAGCTACCGCGGGGGGGTAGCGGGGGCCCAGGGTGAGCAGTTCTTC. The full variable domain, completed using reference TRBV9 and TRBJ2-1, is DSGVTQTPKHLITATGQRVTLRCSPRSGDLSVYWYQQSLDQGLQFLIQYYNGEERAKGNILERFSAQQFPDLHSELNLSSLELGDSALYFCASSYRGGVAGAQGEQFFGPGTRLTVL.

V usage is TRBV7-6 and J usage is TRBJ2-2; perhaps D is TRBD1 or TRBD2 (6 bases each). Per the germline V gene, CDR1 is SGHVS and CDR2 is FNYEAQ. There are 17 residues in the CDR3. V lost 1 base and J lost 2, with 14 bases in between. CDR3 region: CASSLGGAASNTGELFF. CDR3 DNA sequence: TGTGCCAGCAGCTTAGGGGGGGCGGCTTCAAACACCGGGGAGCTGTTTTTT.

The CDR3 bases are TGTGCCAGCAGTAACCATGACAGGCCCAATCAGCCCCAGCATTTT. Translated: CASSNHDRPNQPQHF. The V gene is TRBV6-6, the J gene TRBJ1-5; tentatively, D is TRBD1 (6 bases). Trimming removed 5 bases at V and 3 bases at J, with 14 bases between. There are 15 residues in the CDR3. Looked up from germline, CDR1 is MNHNY and CDR2 is SVGAGI (reference sequence).

The rearrangement joins TRBV28 to TRBJ2-5; 7 positions match TRBD1. Germline CDR1 and CDR2: MDHEN and SYDVKM. The trim removed 5 bases at V and 1 base at J, leaving 10 bases unmatched. The CDR3 is made up of 16 amino acids. CDR3 bases: TGTGCCAGCAGTCGTGGACAGGTGTTATCCCAAGAGACCCAGTACTTC. It specifies CASSRGQVLSQETQYF.

V gene TRBV2 combines with J gene TRBJ2-2; 11 positions match TRBD1. The germline CDR1 and CDR2 sequences are SNHLY and FYNNEI. This CDR3 comprises 16 residues. J was trimmed by 7 bases and V by 6 bases; bases with no gene match: 10. The CDR3 loop reads CASSERDRGIDGELFF. Here the CDR3 DNA reads TGTGCCAGCAGCGAGAGGGACAGGGGGATTGACGGGGAGCTGTTTTTT.

As to this clone: No conserved phenylalanine or tryptophan is present at the end of the CDR3, so a read error is the likely explanation. The chain joins TRBV7-9 to TRBJ1-6, with D possibly being TRBD1 (6 bases). The V end was cut by 5 bases, the J end by 0 bases, with 11 bases between. This CDR3 region has 16 residues. Germline CDR1 SEHNR, CDR2 FQNEAQ (reference sequence). CDR3 amino acids: CASSIQTGSYNSPLHL. The CDR3 nucleotides read TGTGCCAGCAGCATCCAGACAGGCTCCTATAATTCACCCCTCCACCTT.